One and the same sample provided the 25 T cell receptor beta chains below, sequenced in a study of blood T cell repertoires in COVID-19. TCRdb's table, derived via immunoSEQ multiplex PCR, lists solely in-frame clones and lacks some. This table has roughly 150,000 clones, 80% to 90% appearing once. The sequenced sample consisted of peripheral blood. Receptors originate from a woman aged 40 to 50 with acute or convalescent COVID-19.

The V and J genes are TRBV28 and TRBJ2-1, with 7 bases lining up with TRBD2. This CDR3 has 12 amino acids. CDR1 is MDHEN, CDR2 SYDVKM, per germline. Trimming cost V 1 base and J 9 bases; bases outside gene matches: 0. This CDR3 reads CASSLLAGEQFF. CDR3 coding DNA: TGTGCCAGCAGTTTATTAGCGGGTGAGCAGTTCTTC.

The J gene is TRBJ2-2, the V gene TRBV27; TRBD1 might be the D (6 bases). The V end lost 4 bases, the J end lost 4 bases, and 13 bases lay between the germline ends. Germline V gives CDR1 MNHEY, CDR2 SMNVEV (reference sequence). The CDR3 runs 15 residues. This CDR3 reads CASSYGGLGTGELFF. CDR3 nucleotide sequence: TGTGCCAGCAGTTATGGGGGCCTCGGCACCGGGGAGCTGTTTTTT.

The V and J genes are TRBV29-1 and TRBJ2-1; 7 positions agree with TRBD2. The CDR3 runs 14 residues. V lost 8 bases and J lost 0; bases outside the gene matches: 7. CDR1 and CDR2 from the germline V gene are SQVTM and ANQGSEA. The CDR3 DNA reads TGCAGCACGCGGCGGGGGAGCTCCTACAATGAGCAGTTCTTC. Residues: CSTRRGSSYNEQFF.

The rearrangement joins TRBV30 to TRBJ1-1; TRBD1 might be the D (5 bases). Germline loops: CDR1 GTSNPN, CDR2 SVGIG (reference sequence). There are 14 residues in the CDR3. With 3 bases removed from V and 1 base from J, the gap between germline ends came to 12 bases. The CDR3 sequence: CAWRRRVGNTEAFF. CDR3 nucleotide sequence: TGTGCCTGGAGACGCAGGGTAGGGAACACTGAAGCTTTCTTT.

The chain employs TRBV2 and TRBJ1-1; no definite D call. The germline V gene encodes CDR1 SNHLY and CDR2 FYNNEI. The CDR3 runs 13 residues. V lost 3 bases, J lost 0 bases, and 5 bases lay in between. The CDR3 loop is CASSDQLNTEAFF. The DNA of the CDR3 is TGTGCCAGCAGTGACCAGTTGAACACTGAAGCTTTCTTT.

This sequence joins TRBV13 and TRBJ2-1, with 14 bases aligning to TRBD2. Looked up from germline, CDR1 is PRHDT and CDR2 is FYEKMQ (reference sequence). Trimming took 1 base from V and 0 from J; bases not matched to a gene: 5. CDR3 length: 19 residues. The CDR3 region is CASSLERLAGGSSYNEQFF. DNA of the CDR3: TGTGCCAGCAGCTTAGAGCGACTAGCGGGAGGGAGCTCCTACAATGAGCAGTTCTTC.

This chain links TRBV3-1 (or the pseudogene TRBV3-2) with TRBJ2-2; 10 bases line up with TRBD1. The CDR3 spans 15 residues. The V gene end was trimmed by 4 bases and the J gene end by 1 base; junction bases not matched to a gene: 0. Per the germline V gene, CDR1 is LGHDT and CDR2 is YNNKEL (reference sequence). The CDR3 region is CASSRDRGNTGELFF. For the CDR3, the DNA is TGTGCCAGCAGCCGGGACAGGGGGAACACCGGGGAGCTGTTTTTT.

The chain recombines TRBV15 with TRBJ1-5, with 7 bases matching TRBD1. The CDR3 runs to 17 residues. CDR1 LNHNV and CDR2 YYDKDF come from the germline V gene (reference sequence). V lost 5 bases and J lost 4; bases outside the gene matches: 14. The DNA for the CDR3 is TGTGCCACCAGCCATGACAGGGAACCCCGCCCGAATCAGCCCCAGCATTTT. Protein sequence: CATSHDREPRPNQPQHF.

The V and J genes are TRBV3-1 (or the pseudogene TRBV3-2) and TRBJ2-1; tentatively, D is TRBD2 (6 bases). The germline CDR1 and CDR2 sequences are LGHDT and YNNKEL (reference sequence). The V gene lost 2 bases and the J gene lost 3 bases, with 11 bases spanning the gap. The CDR3 sequence is 15 residues long. CDR3 bases: TGTGCCAGCAGCCAACTTAGCGGCCGCTACAATGAGCAGTTCTTC. This gives the protein CASSQLSGRYNEQFF.

The chain employs TRBV18 and TRBJ2-3; no reliable D call. The CDR3 length is 14 residues. Germline loops: CDR1 KGHSH, CDR2 LQKENI. Trimming pared 3 bases from V and 5 bases from J, leaving 12 bases between. CDR3 protein: CASSPLDTGDTQYF. As DNA, the CDR3 is TGTGCCAGCTCACCGCTCGATACGGGAGATACGCAGTATTTT.

This sequence joins TRBV11-3 and TRBJ2-5, with TRBD1 identical over 9 bases. V lost 4 bases to trimming and J lost 5 bases; unmatched junction nucleotides: 8. CDR3 length: 15 amino acids. The germline gives CDR1 SGHNT, CDR2 YENEEA. Here the CDR3 reads CASSYDRGSRETQYF. CDR3 sequence (DNA): TGTGCCAGCAGCTACGACAGGGGGAGTCGGGAGACCCAGTACTTC.

The gene calls are TRBV7-2 and TRBJ2-5; the match to TRBD1 covers 7 bases. The CDR3 runs 15 residues. CDR1 and CDR2 (germline): SGHTA, FQGNSA. Germline trimming cut 1 base from V and 3 bases from J; bases unmatched to any gene: 5. The CDR3: CASSLGVQGKETQYF. DNA for the CDR3: TGTGCCAGCAGCTTAGGGGTACAGGGGAAAGAGACCCAGTACTTC.

The chain employs TRBV4-1 and TRBJ1-5; TRBD1 matches 10 bases. The J segment lost 2 bases and the V segment lost 4 bases, leaving 5 bases of the junction unmatched. The CDR3 has 16 residues. CDR1 and CDR2 (germline): MGHRA, YSYEKL. The CDR3 loop is CASSPTGGAGNQPQHF. CDR3 DNA: TGCGCCAGCAGCCCGACAGGGGGCGCGGGCAATCAGCCCCAGCATTTT.

This clone appeared a single time. The V and J genes are TRBV28 and TRBJ2-7; 10 bases are a match to TRBD2. Germline V lookup: CDR1 MDHEN, CDR2 SYDVKM. CDR3 size: 13 residues. J gave up 3 bases and V 8 bases, and 4 bases lay outside the gene matches. Here the CDR3 DNA reads TGTGCCAGCGGGACTAGCGCTTTCTACGAGCAGTACTTC. This gives the protein CASGTSAFYEQYF.

V is TRBV6-2 or TRBV6-3 and J is TRBJ2-7, with 12 bases lining up with TRBD2. CDR3 size: 15 residues. With V trimmed by 5 bases and J by 2 bases, 4 bases remained unmatched. In germline, CDR1 is MNHEY, CDR2 SVGEGT. In DNA, the CDR3 is TGTGCCAGCAGTCGAAGGACTAGCGGGACCTACGAGCAGTACTTC. Protein product: CASSRRTSGTYEQYF.

The V call is TRBV14, the J call TRBJ1-3, with a tentative D call TRBD1 (6 bases). Germline assignment: CDR1 SGHDN and CDR2 FVKESK. The germline V and J ends were trimmed by 4 bases and 2 bases, with 15 bases remaining between them. The CDR3 spans 16 residues. DNA of the CDR3: TGTGCCAGCAGCCCAAGTGGACAGTCCCCTGGAAACACCATATATTTT. Translating gives CASSPSGQSPGNTIYF.

The rearrangement joins TRBV6-5 to TRBJ2-4; tentative D call: TRBD1 (5 bases). Germline CDR1 MNHEY, CDR2 SVGAGI. Trimming cost V 6 bases and J 7 bases, with 13 bases left between them. CDR3 length: 13 amino acids. The CDR3 loop reads CASSDSFANIQYF. The CDR3 nucleotides read TGTGCCAGCAGCGACAGTTTTGCGAACATTCAGTACTTC.

This chain uses TRBV9 with TRBJ1-5, with 8 bases matching TRBD1. Germline V lookup: CDR1 SGDLS, CDR2 YYNGEE. The CDR3 extends over 15 amino acids. Losses at the gene ends were 4 bases for V and 1 base for J; bases not matched to a gene: 4. The CDR3 region is CASSPDRDSNQPQHF. DNA for the CDR3: TGTGCCAGCAGCCCGGACAGGGACAGCAATCAGCCCCAGCATTTT.

This sequence joins TRBV24-1 and TRBJ1-6; D is perhaps TRBD1 (5 bases). The germline V gene has CDR1 KGHDR and CDR2 SFDVKD. The V end lost 5 bases, the J end lost 6 bases, and 7 bases lay between the germline ends. This CDR3 contains 13 residues. The CDR3 sequence: CATSGRGNSPLHF. DNA of the CDR3: TGTGCCACCAGTGGAAGGGGTAATTCACCCCTCCACTTT.

The chain carries TRBV9 and TRBJ2-7; 8 nucleotides line up with TRBD1. The V gene's germline CDR1 is SGDLS and CDR2 YYNGEE. V gave up 0 bases and J gave up 10 bases; unmatched junction bases: 9. The CDR3 extends over 14 amino acids. CDR3 nucleotide sequence: TGTGCCAGCAGCGTAGATACCGACAGGGGCGACCAGTACTTC. This encodes CASSVDTDRGDQYF.

The chain employs TRBV9 and TRBJ2-2, with TRBD2 matching 7 bases. Germline V gives CDR1 SGDLS, CDR2 YYNGEE. CDR3 length: 15 amino acids. V dropped 2 bases and J dropped 1; count of bases not matched to a gene: 2. The CDR3 spells CASSVGGRNTGELFF. The DNA for the CDR3 is TGTGCCAGCAGCGTCGGCGGGAGGAACACCGGGGAGCTGTTTTTT.

J is TRBJ2-7 and V is TRBV12-3 or TRBV12-4; TRBD1 agrees at 8 bases. V dropped 5 bases and J dropped 3; count of bases not matched to a gene: 3. The CDR3 consists of 13 residues. The DNA for the CDR3 is TGTGCCAGCAGTGGGGGGACAGGCTACGAGCAGTACTTC. Its translation is CASSGGTGYEQYF.

This chain connects TRBV29-1 to TRBJ2-2; a weak D match, TRBD1 (6 bases). The germline CDR1 and CDR2 sequences are SQVTM and ANQGSEA. The CDR3 covers 14 residues. Trimming removed 5 bases from V and 0 bases from J, with 10 bases in between. CDR3 residues: CSVKDSTNTGELFF. The CDR3 DNA is TGCAGCGTTAAGGACAGCACGAACACCGGGGAGCTGTTTTTT.

The rearrangement links TRBV2 to TRBJ1-5; 10 nucleotides match TRBD1. This CDR3 comprises 14 residues. Germline assignment: CDR1 SNHLY and CDR2 FYNNEI. J gave up 6 bases and V 6 bases, and 5 bases lay outside the gene matches. CDR3 bases: TGTGCCAGCAGCCGACAGGGGGCACGTCAGCCCCAGCATTTT. Translating it yields CASSRQGARQPQHF.

The chain joins TRBV14 to TRBJ2-5; 10 nucleotides line up with TRBD2. Trimming at V came to 4 bases and at J to 5 bases, leaving 10 bases not matched to a gene. The CDR3 covers 16 residues. The germline V gene has CDR1 SGHDN and CDR2 FVKESK. DNA of the CDR3: TGTGCCAGCAGCCGTCCTAGCGGGAGTACGTTGGAGACCCAGTACTTC. This translates into CASSRPSGSTLETQYF.